Following are 27 T cell receptor beta chains from one sample sequenced in a study of T cells in Graves' hyperthyroidism and ophthalmopathy. RNA transcripts gave rise to amplified TCR beta CDR3 regions. A first-round RT-PCR of the TCR CDR3 used the HTBI primer set. Using its own MiXCR run on the multiplex PCR reads, TCRdb lists one record per CDR3 protein. Counted here are 600,000 to 650,000 distinct CDR3 sequences, about 16% occurring once; the ten biggest clones make up around 4%. What was sequenced was blood. Receptor source: a woman in her twenties or thirties with Graves' hyperthyroidism.

The V call is TRBV27, the J call TRBJ2-1, with a weak D call TRBD2 (5 bases). The V end lost 7 bases, the J end lost 8 bases, and 15 bases lay between the germline ends. This CDR3 is 13 amino acids long. Per the germline V gene, CDR1 is MNHEY and CDR2 is SMNVEV (reference sequence). This chain's CDR3 is CASTSAGMDEQFF. The CDR3 bases are TGTGCCAGCACCTCGGCCGGGATGGATGAGCAGTTCTTC.

This chain uses TRBV7-9 with TRBJ2-2, with D perhaps matching TRBD1 (6 bases). The germline V gene has CDR1 SEHNR and CDR2 FQNEAQ (reference sequence). This CDR3 is 16 amino acids long. V dropped 5 bases and J dropped 5 bases, with 18 bases sitting between them. In nucleotides, the CDR3 is TGTGCCAGCAGCCCCTCGGCAGGGGTAATTACCGGGGAGCTGTTTTTT. Its translation: CASSPSAGVITGELFF.

This rearrangement joins TRBV18 to TRBJ2-7; D may be TRBD1 (6 bases). This CDR3 spans 15 amino acids. V lost 0 bases and J lost 5, with 14 bases in between. Germline values: CDR1 KGHSH, CDR2 LQKENI. The CDR3 sequence: CASSPPSQGFDEQYF. CDR3 coding DNA: TGTGCCAGCTCACCACCTTCCCAGGGGTTCGACGAGCAGTACTTC.

Comments on this clonotype: Since a much larger clone is just one base distant, this may be a read error. The chain couples TRBV3-1 to TRBJ2-1; 11 nucleotides align to TRBD2. The CDR3 spans 15 residues. The V gene's germline CDR1 is LGHDT and CDR2 YNNKEL (reference sequence). With V trimmed by 4 bases and J by 9 bases, 8 bases remained unmatched. In DNA, the CDR3 is TGTGCCAGCAGCCGAGCGGGGCTAGCGGGAGGTGAGCAGTTCTTC. Protein: CASSRAGLAGGEQFF.

There are many counts of this clonotype. The chain links TRBV6-2 or TRBV6-3 to TRBJ1-5, with 7 bases matching TRBD1. There are 16 residues in the CDR3. The V and J ends lost 8 bases and 6 bases, in that order; junction bases with no gene match: 16. CDR1 is MNHEY, CDR2 SVGEGT, per germline. Here the CDR3 DNA reads TGTGCCAGCGAACAAAACTACAGGGGTTTGGTTCAGCCCCAGCATTTT. This gives the protein CASEQNYRGLVQPQHF.

This clonotype was counted many times. The rearrangement uses TRBV27 and TRBJ1-2; no clear D gene. In germline, CDR1 is MNHEY, CDR2 SMNVEV (reference sequence). V lost 3 bases to trimming and J lost 6 bases, with 11 bases between them. The CDR3 is 13 residues long. This CDR3 reads CASSFTRSDGYTF. CDR3 nucleotide sequence: TGTGCCAGCAGTTTCACCCGATCTGATGGCTACACCTTC.

This clonotype was observed a handful of times. This chain joins TRBV11-2 and TRBJ2-2; D remains unclear. V gave up 3 bases and J gave up 4 bases, with 9 bases separating them. Per germline, CDR1 SGHAT and CDR2 FQNNGV. The CDR3 extends over 14 amino acids. In nucleotides, the CDR3 is TGTGCCAGCAGCTTCCGGGTTGGCACCGGGGAGCTGTTTTTT. Protein: CASSFRVGTGELFF. The full variable domain, in which reference TRBV11-2 and TRBJ2-2 provide the parts outside the CDR3, is EAGVAQSPRYKIIEKRQSVAFWCNPISGHATLYWYQQILGQGPKLLIQFQNNGVVDDSQLPKDRFSAERLKGVDSTLKIQPAKLEDSAVYLCASSFRVGTGELFFGEGSRLTVL.

This clonotype was seen repeatedly, ten times or more. V and J are TRBV5-1 and TRBJ1-1; D gene unclear. The CDR3 is 15 amino acids. Per germline, CDR1 SGHRS and CDR2 YFSETQ. The ends were cut back, 2 bases at V and 0 bases at J, with 11 bases in the middle. The CDR3 reads CASSLSPFMNTEAFF. The DNA for the CDR3 is TGCGCCAGCAGCTTATCTCCCTTCATGAACACTGAAGCTTTCTTT.

The table lists this clonotype with many counts. This CDR3 is CSVGGGWNTGELFF. The CDR3 DNA reads as TGCAGCGTTGGGGGCGGGTGGAACACCGGGGAGCTGTTTTTT. The rearrangement links TRBV29-1 to TRBJ2-2, with D perhaps given as TRBD1 or TRBD2 (5 bases each). The length of the CDR3 is 14 residues. Germline V lookup: CDR1 SQVTM, CDR2 ANQGSEA. Trimming pared 4 bases from V and 1 base from J, leaving 10 bases between.

This clonotype has at least ten counts. The J gene is TRBJ2-7, the V gene TRBV29-1, with 11 bases aligning to TRBD2. The CDR3 consists of 12 residues. Germline loops: CDR1 SQVTM, CDR2 ANQGSEA. The V segment lost 7 bases and the J segment 6 bases; nucleotides outside the gene matches: 5. Written as DNA, the CDR3 is TGCAGCGGGGGGACTAGCGGATTCGAGCAGTACTTC. It translates to CSGGTSGFEQYF.

This clonotype was found a few times. The rearrangement uses TRBV11-2 and TRBJ1-1; the match to TRBD1 covers 8 bases. The CDR3 is 14 amino acids. Germline values: CDR1 SGHAT, CDR2 FQNNGV. V dropped 1 base and J dropped 7; count of bases not matched to a gene: 5. This chain's CDR3 is CASSLVQGADEAFF. CDR3 bases: TGTGCCAGCAGCTTAGTTCAGGGGGCCGATGAAGCTTTCTTT.

This clonotype was found many times. The genes are TRBV18 and TRBJ1-4; 8 bases match TRBD1. The CDR3 covers 16 residues. CDR1 and CDR2 (germline): KGHSH, LQKENI. The trim removed 5 bases at V and 0 bases at J, leaving 5 bases unmatched. This CDR3 reads CASSLQGAATNEKLFF. CDR3 nucleotide sequence: TGTGCCAGCTCATTGCAGGGGGCCGCAACTAATGAAAAACTGTTTTTT. Supplemented by reference TRBV18 and TRBJ1-4, the full variable domain reads NAGVMQNPRHLVRRRGQEARLRCSPMKGHSHVYWYRQLPEEGLKFMVYLQKENIIDESGMPKERFSAEFPKEGPSILRIQQVVRGDSAAYFCASSLQGAATNEKLFFGSGTQLSVL.

This clonotype has only a few counts. The rearrangement uses TRBV6-5 and TRBJ1-3; D is undetermined. V was trimmed by 0 bases and J by 8 bases, leaving 11 bases between them. Germline V gene lookup returns CDR1 MNHEY and CDR2 SVGAGI. The CDR3 contains 14 residues. The CDR3 spells CASSYSAGADTIYF. For the CDR3, the DNA is TGTGCCAGCAGTTACTCGGCGGGCGCGGACACCATATATTTT.

The genes are TRBV24-1 and TRBJ2-7, with 7 bases lining up with TRBD1. The CDR3 has 17 amino acids. Germline V gene lookup returns CDR1 KGHDR and CDR2 SFDVKD. J lost 3 bases, V lost 4 bases, and 14 bases had no gene match. In nucleotides, the CDR3 is TGTGCCACCAGTGACCGCAACCGGGACAGTGGGATCTACGAGCAGTACTTC. Protein product: CATSDRNRDSGIYEQYF.

In this sample, this clonotype turned up a few times. The V call is TRBV10-3, the J call TRBJ2-3; D is perhaps TRBD2 (6 bases). The CDR3 contains 15 residues. Germline-derived CDR1 and CDR2 are ENHRY and SYGVKD. Trimming left V 9 bases short and J 4 bases short, with 20 bases between. The CDR3 DNA sequence: TGTGCCATGGGGGTTGGCGGGATTGCAGCAGATACGCAGTATTTT. Amino acids: CAMGVGGIAADTQYF.

In regard to this clonotype: Just one base apart from a much larger clone, this may be a read error. The rearrangement joins TRBV29-1 to TRBJ2-7; D remains unclear. The last part of the DNA fits TRBJ2-1 better; the J call may be wrong. Germline loops: CDR1 SQVTM, CDR2 ANQGSEA. This CDR3 has 12 residues. Here the CDR3 DNA reads TGCAGCGTTGAAGACAATACCTACGAGCAGTTCTTC. Its translation: CSVEDNTYEQFF.

This chain connects TRBV20-1 to TRBJ1-1; D possibly corresponds to TRBD1 (5 bases). The germline V and J ends were trimmed by 1 base and 1 base, with 13 bases remaining between them. The CDR3 has 15 amino acids. Germline CDR1 DFQATT, CDR2 SNEGSKA (reference sequence). The CDR3 sequence is CSARGGGSWNTEAFF. The CDR3 region has the DNA TGCAGTGCTAGAGGGGGGGGTTCGTGGAACACTGAAGCTTTCTTT.

This clonotype was seen repeatedly, ten times or more. The V call is TRBV27, the J call TRBJ2-1, with no clear D. Trimming left V 5 bases short and J 2 bases short, with 10 bases between. Germline CDR1 is MNHEY and CDR2 is SMNVEV (reference sequence). The CDR3 spans 14 residues. CDR3 in amino acids: CASSPLETYNEQFF. The DNA for the CDR3 is TGTGCCAGCAGTCCACTTGAAACCTACAATGAGCAGTTCTTC.

In its sample, this clonotype was seen many times. This chain links TRBV11-2 with TRBJ2-1, with no clear D. V lost 5 bases and J lost 7, with 12 bases in between. CDR3 size: 13 residues. CDR1 and CDR2 from the germline V gene are SGHAT and FQNNGV. The CDR3 loop reads CASSPPGDNEQFF. CDR3 bases: TGTGCCAGCAGCCCGCCGGGCGATAATGAGCAGTTCTTC.

This clonotype appeared many times. The chain links TRBV20-1 to TRBJ2-3, with D perhaps matching TRBD1 (6 bases). V was shortened by 1 base and J by 0 bases, with 29 bases between the two germline ends. The CDR3 has 21 amino acids. CDR1 is DFQATT, CDR2 SNEGSKA, per germline (reference sequence). The CDR3 DNA reads TGCAGTGCTAGAGTAACTCTCTGGACAGCCCGTACCCAACATAGCACAGATACGCAGTATTTT. This codes for CSARVTLWTARTQHSTDTQYF.

This clonotype was seen ten or more times. V and J are TRBV30 and TRBJ2-5; weak D call: TRBD2 (5 bases). CDR1 and CDR2 from the germline V gene are GTSNPN and SVGIG (reference sequence). The CDR3 totals 12 residues. V lost 1 base and J 5 bases, leaving 8 bases between the germline ends. In nucleotides, the CDR3 is TGTGCCTGGAGTGGTAGCGTGGAGACCCAGTACTTC. Translating it yields CAWSGSVETQYF.

This clonotype was counted many times. The chain combines TRBV20-1 with TRBJ2-7; D gene uncertain. The germline V gene encodes CDR1 DFQATT and CDR2 SNEGSKA (reference sequence). The CDR3 spans 11 residues. CDR3 nucleotides: TGCAGCGTCAACGGCGTGGAGGAGCAGTACTTC. Translating gives CSVNGVEEQYF.

This clonotype was seen many times. The germline gene is not matched at one end of the junction; a read error may be the cause. The CDR3 sequence: CASTQGGDTPYF. CDR3 nucleotide sequence: TGTGCCAGCACCCAGGGGGGGGATACGCCGTATTTT. The chain uses TRBV2 and TRBJ2-3; TRBD1 or TRBD2 may be the D gene (7 bases each). The CDR3 covers 12 residues. Per the germline V gene, CDR1 is SNHLY and CDR2 is FYNNEI.

This clonotype has more than one count but fewer than ten. The rearrangement joins TRBV5-4 to TRBJ2-2; 8 nucleotides line up with TRBD2. The length of the CDR3 is 16 residues. V was clipped by 0 bases and J by 1 base; unmatched bases: 2. Per germline, CDR1 SGHNT and CDR2 YYREEE (reference sequence). This CDR3 is CASSLVAGGNTGELFF. As DNA, the CDR3 is TGTGCCAGCAGCTTGGTTGCGGGAGGGAACACCGGGGAGCTGTTTTTT.

The rearrangement uses TRBV9 and TRBJ2-2; D is possibly TRBD2 (5 bases). Trimming pared 5 bases from V and 0 bases from J, leaving 17 bases between. This CDR3 contains 17 residues. Germline V gene sequence: CDR1 SGDLS, CDR2 YYNGEE. The CDR3 loop reads CASSHAFRAANTGELFF. Here the CDR3 DNA reads TGTGCCAGCAGTCACGCGTTTCGAGCGGCGAACACCGGGGAGCTGTTTTTT.

V gene TRBV19 combines with J gene TRBJ2-7; TRBD1 agrees at 11 bases. The CDR3 has 15 amino acids. CDR1 and CDR2 from the germline V gene are LNHDA and SQIVND (reference sequence). With V trimmed by 3 bases and J by 3 bases, 4 bases remained unmatched. CDR3 in DNA: TGTGCCAGTAGTATTTCCGGGACAGGGGGCTACGAGCAGTACTTC. Protein sequence: CASSISGTGGYEQYF. The whole variable domain, remainder taken from reference TRBV19 and TRBJ2-7, is DGGITQSPKYLFRKEGQNVTLSCEQNLNHDAMYWYRQDPGQGLRLIYYSQIVNDFQKGDIAEGYSVSREKKESFPLTVTSAQKNPTAFYLCASSISGTGGYEQYFGPGTRLTVT.

This clonotype appeared many times. The V gene is TRBV30, the J gene TRBJ2-7, with 11 bases identical to TRBD1. V dropped 5 bases and J dropped 7; count of bases not matched to a gene: 10. The CDR3 covers 14 residues. Germline loops: CDR1 GTSNPN, CDR2 SVGIG (reference sequence). CDR3 coding DNA: TGTGCCTGGGATCCCGGGACAGGGGGATGGGAGCAGTACTTC. Its translation: CAWDPGTGGWEQYF.